This entry is about one TCR beta chain. The antigen it recognizes is unknown. No much larger clone is present one base from it, and per-base qualities are unavailable. The collaborating institutions used their own protocols to collect whole blood in K2EDTA tubes. For TCRbeta analysis, collaborator samples were shipped as frozen whole blood, as isolated PBMCs, or as DNA extracted from either sample type. The data belong to a study of blood T cell repertoires in COVID-19 (dated by TCRdb to 2018 to 2021). Turning to the overall study: Samples from collaborators originated in the United States, Italy and Spain and spanned both the acute and convalescent phases of COVID-19. The prospective study material was composed of cDNA or gDNA derived from T cells, B-cell-depleted T cells, or PBMCs. A freely available public database, intended as a resource for researchers studying the immune response to SARS-CoV-2, is where the repertoires were released. Where available, HLA class I and class II types were obtained from metadata supplied by the sample provider rather than from assay-based typing. The samples were drawn from two sources: the first 160 participants of the ongoing ImmuneRACE study, and 1,000 to 1,500 subjects contributed by 6 global collaborators. Deeply sampled blood TCRbeta repertoires from subjects exposed to, actively infected with, or recovered from COVID-19 were included in the dataset. Sample metadata almost always included a de-identified subject ID, COVID-19 status, age in years and sex. Overall study outcomes, separate from this receptor: Clinical and demographic metadata were provided uncurated, with the amount varying by source and participant.

The immunoSEQ Assay, a bias-controlled multiplex PCR, was used to amplify TCRbeta CDR3 regions from genomic DNA. Concerning the study's data processing: The number of nucleated cells in each sample was estimated by amplification of reference gene primers within the assay. To quantify the absolute abundance of each unique TCRbeta CDR3 rearrangement, sequence reads were collapsed and filtered. Productive Simpson clonality was computed per sample as the square root of Simpson's diversity index over productive rearrangements. TCRdb re-hosts the immuneACCESS table, in-frame sequences only. Its copies lack some clones; in the studies checked, an unresolved V gene accounts for under half of them, and the cause for the rest is not known. The V and J calls and clone size come from that table; D and trimming were worked out from the DNA. Here the sample has 130,000 to 150,000 clones; 75% to 85% occur a single time. The ten largest clonotypes hold 3.5% to 4.5% of the sample.

The sequenced material came from peripheral blood. The TCR was taken from a man in his 60s with acute or convalescent COVID-19.

The CDR3 reads CASSMTFYNEQFF. At the DNA level, the sequence is TGTGCCAGTAGTATGACATTCTACAATGAGCAGTTCTTC. The sequence joins TRBV19 to TRBJ2-1, with the D gene call left open. V and J lose 3 bases and 3 bases, and a span of 6 bases separates them. The CDR3 starts with the cysteine, ends with the phenylalanine, and has 13 residues. The CDR3 DNA has 39 bases and is translated from base 1. In the germline V gene (reference sequence), CDR1 corresponds to LNHDA and CDR2 to SQIVND.